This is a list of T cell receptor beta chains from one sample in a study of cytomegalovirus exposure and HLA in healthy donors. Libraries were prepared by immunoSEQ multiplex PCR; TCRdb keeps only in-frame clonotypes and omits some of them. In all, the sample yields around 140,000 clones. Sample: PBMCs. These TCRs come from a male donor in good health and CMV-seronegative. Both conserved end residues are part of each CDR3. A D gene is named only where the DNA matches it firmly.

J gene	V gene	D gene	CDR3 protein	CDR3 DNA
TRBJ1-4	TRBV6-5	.	CASSYSGGSEKLFF	TGTGCCAGCAGTTACTCGGGAGGATCGGAAAAACTGTTTTTT
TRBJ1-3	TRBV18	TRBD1	CASSRGQGETGNTIYF	TGTGCCAGCTCACGGGGACAGGGCGAAACTGGAAACACCATATATTTT
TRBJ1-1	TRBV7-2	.	CASSLGPLTEAFF	TGTGCCAGCAGCTTAGGGCCGCTTACGGAAGCTTTCTTT
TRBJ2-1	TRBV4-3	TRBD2	CASSQARGDQFF	TGCGCCAGCAGCCAAGCCCGGGGGGACCAGTTCTTC
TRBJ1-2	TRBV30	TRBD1	CALTGGNYGYTF	TGTGCCTTGACAGGGGGTAACTATGGCTACACCTTC
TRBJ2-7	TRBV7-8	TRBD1	CASSLATGNSYEQYF	TGTGCCAGCAGCTTAGCGACAGGGAACTCCTACGAGCAGTACTTC
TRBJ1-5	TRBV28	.	CASSNQFNQPQHF	TGTGCCAGCAGTAACCAGTTCAATCAGCCCCAGCATTTT
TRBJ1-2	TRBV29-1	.	CSVGQIYGYTF	TGCAGCGTGGGACAAATCTATGGCTACACCTTC
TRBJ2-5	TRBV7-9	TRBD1	CASSRDRQQETQYF	TGTGCCAGCAGCAGGGACAGGCAACAAGAGACCCAGTACTTC
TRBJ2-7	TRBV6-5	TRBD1	CASSRWDSSYEQYF	TGTGCCAGCAGTAGATGGGACAGTTCCTACGAGCAGTACTTC
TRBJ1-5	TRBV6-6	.	CASSPPSNQPQHF	TGTGCCAGCAGTCCTCCCTCCAATCAGCCCCAGCATTTT
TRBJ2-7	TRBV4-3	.	CASSQDRAHEQYF	TGCGCCAGCAGCCAAGACAGGGCCCACGAGCAGTACTTC
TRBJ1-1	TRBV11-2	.	CASSSGTQVNTEAFF	TGTGCCAGCAGCTCAGGGACACAAGTGAACACTGAAGCTTTCTTT
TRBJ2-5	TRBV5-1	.	CASSQGRHEETQYF	TGCGCCAGCAGTCAGGGGCGGCACGAAGAGACCCAGTACTTC
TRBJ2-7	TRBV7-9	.	CASGPGLYPYEQYF	TGTGCCAGCGGACCGGGACTCTACCCCTACGAGCAGTACTTC
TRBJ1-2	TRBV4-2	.	CASSQDEGQRNYGYTF	TGTGCCAGCAGCCAAGATGAAGGACAGAGAAACTATGGCTACACCTTC
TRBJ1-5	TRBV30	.	CAWSVREGSWVGQPQHF	TGTGCCTGGAGTGTACGCGAGGGATCCTGGGTCGGTCAGCCCCAGCATTTT
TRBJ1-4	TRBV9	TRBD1	CASSVEGAFGEKLFF	TGTGCCAGCAGCGTAGAGGGGGCATTTGGTGAAAAACTGTTTTTT
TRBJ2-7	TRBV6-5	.	CASSFPGHKAEYF	TGTGCCAGCAGTTTCCCAGGACACAAGGCGGAGTACTTC
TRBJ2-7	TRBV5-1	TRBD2	CASSRGRPSYEQYF	TGCGCCAGCAGCCGCGGGAGGCCGTCCTACGAGCAGTACTTC
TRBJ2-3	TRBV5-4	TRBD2	CASSWGGRTDTQYF	TGTGCCAGCAGCTGGGGGGGACGGACAGATACGCAGTATTTT
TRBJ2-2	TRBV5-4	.	CASSVLGLANTGELFF	TGTGCCAGCTCTGTTCTCGGACTGGCGAACACCGGGGAGCTGTTTTTT
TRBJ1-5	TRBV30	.	CAWSEEGFQPQHF	TGTGCCTGGAGTGAAGAGGGCTTTCAGCCCCAGCATTTT